The clone carrying this T cell receptor beta chain was detected only a few times. The record originates from a study of T-cell reconstitution after alpha-beta-depleted transplantation in children. The TCRbeta library incorporated unique molecular identifiers. MiXCR was run by TCRdb on the PCR reads, yielding one entry per CDR3 protein. The data contain roughly 790,000 distinct CDR3 sequences, roughly 15% of them singletons. CDR1 and CDR2 (germline): SGHRS, YFSETQ. The CDR3 has 17 amino acids. V trimming: 3 bases; J trimming: 7 bases; junction bases outside the gene matches: 11. The chain couples TRBV5-1 to TRBJ2-1; 12 bases are a match to TRBD2. This receptor was taken from a male patient aged 10 to 17 who had a stem cell transplant for acute lymphoblastic leukemia, so the T cells may come from the graft donor. The sample consisted of PBMCs, mostly from graft donor cells, taken 360 days after TCRalphabeta/CD19-depleted stem cell transplant. This CDR3 reads CASSYPSLAGGGNEQFF. DNA for the CDR3: TGCGCCAGCAGCTACCCCTCTCTAGCGGGAGGGGGGAATGAGCAGTTCTTC.